Listed below are T cell receptor beta chains from one sample, sequenced in a study of blood T cell repertoires in COVID-19. The protocol was immunoSEQ multiplex PCR, while the TCRdb copy is restricted to in-frame clones and leaves out a portion. The table lists roughly 42,000 clones, 70% to 90% of them singletons, with less than 15% in the top ten. Sequencing was carried out using peripheral blood. These receptors were obtained from a woman in her 70s in a cohort sampled during active COVID-19. Each CDR3 is given with its conserved first and last residue. The D gene is left open where the match is weak. Clone size is not always given. Where it is, it says once, few, many or a class for expanded clones.

d_gene,abundance,j_gene,v_gene,CDR3aa,CDR3nt
NA,NA,TRBJ1-4,TRBV27,CASSPKLETNEKLFF,TGTGCCAGCAGCCCCAAACTCGAAACTAATGAAAAACTGTTTTTT
NA,NA,TRBJ2-7,TRBV7-2,CASSTSNYEQYF,TGTGCCAGCAGCACAAGTAACTACGAGCAGTACTTC
NA,NA,TRBJ2-2,TRBV11-2,CASSNRDTTGELFF,TGTGCCAGCAGCAACCGGGACACCACCGGGGAGCTGTTTTTT
NA,NA,TRBJ1-2,TRBV29-1,CSAGRQRDYGYTF,TGCAGCGCCGGAAGGCAGAGGGACTATGGCTACACCTTC
TRBD1,few,TRBJ2-7,TRBV2,CASSEQGVNTYEQYF,TGTGCCAGCAGCGAACAGGGGGTTAACACCTACGAGCAGTACTTC
NA,NA,TRBJ1-2,TRBV10-3,CAISEGGDYGYTF,TGTGCCATCAGTGAGGGGGGGGACTATGGCTACACCTTC
NA,NA,TRBJ2-6,TRBV29-1,CSVEQDAGNSGANVLTF,TGCAGCGTTGAACAGGACGCGGGTAACTCTGGGGCCAACGTCCTGACTTTC
TRBD2,NA,TRBJ2-3,TRBV11-2,CASSLVVRAGVSDTQYF,TGTGCCAGCAGCTTAGTAGTAAGGGCGGGAGTGTCAGATACGCAGTATTTT
NA,NA,TRBJ2-7,TRBV25-1,CASRQGGGYEQYF,TGTGCCAGCAGACAGGGGGGGGGCTACGAGCAGTACTTC
NA,once,TRBJ2-7,TRBV3-1/TRBV3-2,CASSEGEPYEQYF,TGTGCCAGCAGCGAAGGGGAGCCCTACGAGCAGTACTTC
NA,NA,TRBJ1-1,TRBV7-9,CASSLYAGDAEAFF,TGTGCCAGCAGCTTATATGCAGGGGATGCTGAAGCTTTCTTT
TRBD1,NA,TRBJ2-7,TRBV18,CASSPRDRSYEQYF,TGTGCCAGCTCACCACGGGACAGATCCTACGAGCAGTACTTC
TRBD1,NA,TRBJ1-1,TRBV6-5,CASRDRGMNTEAFF,TGTGCCAGCAGGGACAGGGGGATGAACACTGAAGCTTTCTTT
NA,NA,TRBJ2-4,TRBV7-8,CASSPSRGPVAAKNIQYF,TGTGCCAGCAGCCCGAGCCGCGGTCCCGTGGCGGCCAAAAACATTCAGTACTTC
NA,NA,TRBJ2-3,TRBV9,CASSGRNTDTQYF,TGTGCCAGCAGTGGGAGGAACACAGATACGCAGTATTTT
TRBD1,NA,TRBJ1-1,TRBV28,CASSLWQGVGAFF,TGTGCCAGCAGTTTATGGCAGGGGGTAGGAGCTTTCTTT
TRBD2,NA,TRBJ2-7,TRBV6-1,CASSERGTSGRAHVYEQYF,TGTGCCAGCAGTGAACGCGGGACTAGCGGGAGGGCCCATGTCTACGAGCAGTACTTC
NA,NA,TRBJ2-7,TRBV19,CASSPWGRESGEQYF,TGTGCCAGTAGTCCATGGGGGCGGGAGTCGGGCGAGCAGTACTTC
TRBD2,NA,TRBJ2-4,TRBV19,CASSSTSGAKNIQYF,TGTGCCAGTAGTAGCACTAGCGGAGCCAAAAACATTCAGTACTTC
NA,NA,TRBJ1-4,TRBV19,CATRTDINEKLFF,TGTGCCACCAGGACAGACATTAATGAAAAACTGTTTTTT
NA,NA,TRBJ2-7,TRBV7-2,CASSPKGYEQYF,TGTGCCAGCAGCCCGAAGGGGTACGAGCAGTACTTC
TRBD1,NA,TRBJ1-5,TRBV19,CASSVTGGNQPQHF,TGTGCCAGTAGTGTAACAGGGGGCAATCAGCCCCAGCATTTT
TRBD2,NA,TRBJ2-7,TRBV28,CASSLWELAGGPGEQYF,TGTGCCAGCAGTTTATGGGAACTAGCGGGAGGGCCTGGAGAGCAGTACTTC
NA,few,TRBJ1-6,TRBV5-8,CASSLEANSPLHF,TGTGCCAGCAGCTTGGAAGCCAATTCACCCCTCCACTTT
NA,NA,TRBJ2-3,TRBV2,CASSEISRAGDTQYF,TGTGCCAGCAGTGAAATTTCGAGAGCCGGGGATACGCAGTATTTT
NA,few,TRBJ2-2,TRBV18,CASSPPQGWDTGELFF,TGTGCCAGCTCACCACCGCAGGGTTGGGACACCGGGGAGCTGTTTTTT
TRBD2,NA,TRBJ2-1,TRBV7-6,CASSQLAGAYNEQFF,TGTGCCAGCAGCCAACTAGCGGGAGCCTACAATGAGCAGTTCTTC
NA,NA,TRBJ1-1,TRBV9,CASSVGGRLTEAFF,TGTGCCAGCAGCGTAGGGGGGCGTCTAACTGAAGCTTTCTTT
TRBD2,NA,TRBJ2-2,TRBV14,CASSQWSGRALPGELFF,TGTGCCAGCAGCCAATGGAGCGGGAGGGCCCTCCCCGGGGAGCTGTTTTTT
NA,NA,TRBJ1-2,TRBV25-1,CASRTNSYGYTF,TGTGCCAGCAGAACGAACAGCTATGGCTACACCTTC
TRBD2,few,TRBJ2-7,TRBV13,CASSPGTSGRNEQYF,TGTGCCAGCAGCCCCGGGACTAGCGGGAGAAACGAGCAGTACTTC
NA,NA,TRBJ2-3,TRBV4-1,CASSQDPRAGTDTQYF,TGCGCCAGCAGCCAAGACCCTCGCGCGGGCACAGATACGCAGTATTTT
TRBD1,NA,TRBJ2-7,TRBV18,CASSPGTGMIHEQYF,TGTGCCAGCTCACCTGGGACAGGGATGATCCACGAGCAGTACTTC
TRBD1,NA,TRBJ1-2,TRBV24-1,CATRATGPNYGYTF,TGTGCCACCAGAGCGACAGGGCCCAACTATGGCTACACCTTC
NA,few,TRBJ1-5,TRBV28,CASSLLGAGNQPQHF,TGTGCCAGCAGTTTATTGGGGGCCGGCAATCAGCCCCAGCATTTT
NA,NA,TRBJ2-7,TRBV4-2,CASSQEGLTYEQYF,TGTGCCAGCAGCCAAGAAGGACTGACCTACGAGCAGTACTTC
TRBD1,NA,TRBJ1-1,TRBV6-5,CASMRTGMNTEAFF,TGTGCCAGCATGAGGACAGGAATGAACACTGAAGCTTTCTTT
TRBD2,NA,TRBJ2-1,TRBV5-3,CARSFLGGSSYNEQFF,TGTGCCAGAAGCTTTTTAGGCGGGAGCTCCTACAATGAGCAGTTCTTC
NA,NA,TRBJ2-5,TRBV28,CASSLRLVQETQYF,TGTGCCAGCAGTTTACGACTAGTACAGGAGACCCAGTACTTC
NA,NA,TRBJ2-3,TRBV3-1/TRBV3-2,CASSQVAILTDTQYF,TGTGCCAGCAGCCAAGTCGCGATTCTCACAGATACGCAGTATTTT
NA,NA,TRBJ1-1,TRBV18,CASSPVTGLRQNTEAFF,TGTGCCAGCTCACCAGTAACAGGTCTGCGCCAGAACACTGAAGCTTTCTTT
NA,NA,TRBJ2-5,TRBV7-3,CASSLSPIQETQYF,TGTGCCAGCAGCTTGAGTCCGATACAAGAGACCCAGTACTTC
TRBD1,NA,TRBJ1-2,TRBV5-4,CASSKWDRSRGYGYTF,TGTGCCAGCAGCAAGTGGGACAGGTCAAGGGGCTATGGCTACACCTTC
NA,medium-sized,TRBJ1-4,TRBV18,CASSPKQATNEKLFF,TGTGCCAGCTCACCCAAACAGGCGACTAATGAAAAACTGTTTTTT
TRBD1,NA,TRBJ1-5,TRBV27,CASKITRQGNSNQPQHF,TGTGCCAGCAAAATTACCCGACAGGGTAATAGCAATCAGCCCCAGCATTTT
TRBD2,NA,TRBJ2-5,TRBV2,CASSDGRAKETQYF,TGTGCCAGCAGTGACGGGAGGGCCAAGGAGACCCAGTACTTC
TRBD2,NA,TRBJ2-2,TRBV19,CASRLAGGRTGELFF,TGTGCCAGCCGGTTAGCGGGAGGCCGGACCGGGGAGCTGTTTTTT